One T cell receptor (beta chain) is described in this entry. Its antigen remains unknown. The germline gives CDR1 SGHDN, CDR2 FVKESK. The ends were cut back, 4 bases at V and 3 bases at J, with 13 bases in the middle. This CDR3 comprises 15 residues. This entry is derived from a study of shared clonotypes between healthy human individuals. Overall study: Used for every donor were three CD4 naive, three CD4 memory, two CD8 naive and one CD8 memory plate.

General study results and limits: In contrast to clonotypes shared by all four donors, non-shared clonotypes had lower generation probabilities.

Sorted-subset replicate PCR reactions were performed with approximately 190 ng DNA, corresponding to tens of thousands of T cell genomes. Libraries were prepared by immunoSEQ multiplex PCR; TCRdb keeps only in-frame clonotypes and omits some of them. Here the sample spans about 1.1 million clones, 70% to 80% being singletons. The V gene is TRBV14, the J gene TRBJ2-1, with D perhaps matching TRBD1 or TRBD2 (5 bases each). The sequencing input was memory CD4+ T cells from PBMCs. Subset indicated: CD45RA-negative fraction. This receptor was obtained from a man between 18 and 29 years old in good health. Some clones in this sample may be carry-over from other donors' samples. CDR3 region: CASSLAGTDYNEQFF. The CDR3 DNA reads as TGTGCCAGCAGCCTAGCCGGGACGGACTACAATGAGCAGTTCTTC.